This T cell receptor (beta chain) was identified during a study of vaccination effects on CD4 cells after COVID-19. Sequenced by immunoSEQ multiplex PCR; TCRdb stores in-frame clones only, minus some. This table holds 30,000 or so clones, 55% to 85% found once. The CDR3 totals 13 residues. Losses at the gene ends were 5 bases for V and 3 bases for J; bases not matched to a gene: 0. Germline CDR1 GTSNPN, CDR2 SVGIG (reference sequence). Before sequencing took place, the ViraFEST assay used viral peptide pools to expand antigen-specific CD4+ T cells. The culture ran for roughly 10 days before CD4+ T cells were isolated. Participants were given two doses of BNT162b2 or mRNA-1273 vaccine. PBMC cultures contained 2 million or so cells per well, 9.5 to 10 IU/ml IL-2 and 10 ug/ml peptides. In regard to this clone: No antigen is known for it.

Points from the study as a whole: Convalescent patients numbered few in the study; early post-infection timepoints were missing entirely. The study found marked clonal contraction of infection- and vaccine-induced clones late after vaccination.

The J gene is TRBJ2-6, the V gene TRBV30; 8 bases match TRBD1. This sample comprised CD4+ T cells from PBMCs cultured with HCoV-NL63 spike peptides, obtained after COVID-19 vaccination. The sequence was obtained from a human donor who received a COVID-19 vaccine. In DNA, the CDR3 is TGTGCCTGGGGACAGGGTGGGGCCAACGTCCTGACTTTC. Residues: CAWGQGGANVLTF. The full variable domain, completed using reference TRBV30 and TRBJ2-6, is SQTIHQWPATLVQPVGSPLSLECTVEGTSNPNLYWYRQAAGRGLQLLFYSVGIGQISSEVPQNLSASRPQDRQFILSSKKLLLSDSGFYLCAWGQGGANVLTFGAGSRLTVL.